This T cell receptor (beta chain) derives from a study of T cell changes during pregnancy in multiple sclerosis. TCRdb keeps only in-frame clones here, not all; method: immunoSEQ multiplex PCR. The sample consists of over 45,000 clones, 92% of them appearing once. Germline V CDR1 and CDR2: ENHRY, SYGVKD. The CDR3 totals 13 residues. With 8 bases clipped from V and 1 base from J, the junction kept 3 bases outside the gene matches. This clone was seen a handful of times. The sample consisted of peripheral blood, taken in the third trimester of pregnancy. The V and J genes are TRBV10-3 and TRBJ2-7; 9 nucleotides line up with TRBD1. The TCR sequence derives from a female donor in good health, enrolled as a control in a pregnancy study. Here the CDR3 reads CAIGGTGSYEQYF. In nucleotides, the CDR3 is TGTGCCATCGGTGGGACAGGGTCCTACGAGCAGTACTTC.